The rows below give T cell receptor beta chains drawn from one sample of a study of blood T cells in healthy people across ages. TCRdb re-called the 5' RACE reads with MiXCR, one entry per CDR3 protein. The sample has about 1.8 million distinct CDR3 sequences, around 50% seen once. Sequencing was performed on blood. Every receptor here comes from a woman aged 40 to 50 in good health. CDR3s include the opening cysteine and the closing phenylalanine or tryptophan. The D gene is left open where the match is weak. Size tells how often a clone was seen (once, few, many) or the class of an expanded clone, and some rows leave it out.

v_gene	len	abundance	j_gene	d_gene	CDR3aa	CDR3nt
TRBV20-1	12	-	TRBJ2-5	-	CSANHRRETQYF	TGCAGTGCTAATCACCGTAGGGAGACCCAGTACTTC
TRBV21-1	16	-	TRBJ2-1	-	CASSKGAVGIYNEQFF	TGTGCCAGCAGCAAAGGTGCCGTGGGGATCTACAATGAGCAGTTCTTC
TRBV6-2/TRBV6-3	14	-	TRBJ2-7	TRBD1	CASRGTGASYEQYF	TGTGCCAGCAGAGGGACAGGGGCTTCCTACGAGCAGTACTTC
TRBV7-2	17	-	TRBJ2-3	TRBD2	CASSLQTSGARTDTQYF	TGTGCCAGCAGCCTTCAGACTAGCGGGGCGAGAACAGATACGCAGTATTTT
TRBV15	14	-	TRBJ2-1	-	CATSGPDLRNEQFF	TGTGCCACCAGCGGGCCCGACTTACGTAATGAGCAGTTCTTC
TRBV2	14	-	TRBJ2-1	TRBD1	CASIGTGLSYEQFF	TGTGCCAGCATCGGGACAGGGTTGTCGTATGAGCAGTTCTTC
TRBV20-1	16	few	TRBJ2-5	TRBD2	CSARDLRRGGQETQYF	TGCAGTGCTAGAGATCTGAGGCGGGGGGGCCAGGAGACCCAGTACTTC
TRBV5-1	17	few	TRBJ2-3	TRBD1	CASSLVSVRGPTDTQYF	TGCGCCAGCAGCTTGGTCTCGGTCAGGGGGCCCACAGATACGCAGTATTTT
TRBV12-3/TRBV12-4	18	-	TRBJ2-1	TRBD1	CASSLSGTVIASYNEQFF	TGTGCCAGCAGTTTATCCGGGACAGTAATCGCCTCCTACAATGAGCAGTTCTTC
TRBV28	12	few	TRBJ2-1	-	CASTPRGNEQFF	TGTGCCAGCACCCCACGAGGGAATGAGCAGTTCTTC
TRBV7-2	13	many	TRBJ2-5	-	CASRRVGMETQYF	TGTGCCAGCAGACGAGTTGGCATGGAGACCCAGTACTTC
TRBV4-3	20	few	TRBJ2-4	TRBD2	CASSQDPASGGAGAKNIQYF	TGCGCCAGCAGCCAAGATCCGGCTAGCGGGGGGGCTGGGGCCAAAAACATTCAGTACTTC
TRBV20-1	13	-	TRBJ2-7	-	CSATPDFGYEQYF	TGCAGTGCAACCCCGGACTTCGGCTACGAGCAGTACTTC
TRBV5-1	14	-	TRBJ2-3	-	CASKEGNPTDTQYF	TGCGCCAGCAAGGAGGGGAATCCCACAGATACGCAGTATTTT
TRBV25-1	14	-	TRBJ2-6	-	CASSGAPGANVLTF	TGTGCCAGCAGCGGGGCTCCTGGGGCCAACGTCCTGACTTTC
TRBV7-9	15	-	TRBJ2-7	TRBD2	CASSLGTSGYNEQYF	TGTGCCAGCAGCTTAGGGACTAGCGGATACAATGAGCAGTACTTC
TRBV12-3/TRBV12-4	14	-	TRBJ2-1	-	CASSLVGELNEQFF	TGTGCCAGCAGTTTAGTAGGGGAGCTCAATGAGCAGTTCTTC
TRBV21-1	18	-	TRBJ2-1	-	CASSKRDPTSSSCNEQFF	TGTGCCAGCAGCAAAAGGGACCCGACTAGTTCCTCCTGCAATGAGCAGTTCTTC
TRBV12-3/TRBV12-4	13	once	TRBJ1-6	-	CASSFGIGTPLHF	TGTGCCAGCAGTTTTGGCATTGGAACGCCCCTCCACTTT
TRBV11-2	15	-	TRBJ2-5	TRBD2	CASRVRGGLQETQYF	TGTGCCAGTCGGGTGCGCGGGGGGCTCCAAGAGACCCAGTACTTC
TRBV14	14	-	TRBJ2-1	-	CASSQSMVRGEQFF	TGTGCCAGCAGCCAAAGCATGGTGCGGGGAGAGCAGTTCTTC
TRBV2	14	-	TRBJ1-1	-	CASSRTLVNTEAFF	TGTGCCAGCAGCCGGACACTCGTGAACACTGAAGCTTTCTTT
TRBV7-2	15	-	TRBJ2-7	-	CASSLGGGTGGEQYF	TGTGCCAGCAGCTTAGGAGGTGGGACCGGGGGTGAGCAGTACTTC